This T cell receptor beta chain was sequenced during a study of cytomegalovirus exposure and HLA in healthy donors. Study context: Some 200 million T cells yielded some 120 million unique TCR beta sequences in earlier analysis.

Study-level points and caveats: In vitro data verified a few CMV-associated chains as specific for CMV antigens. Cytomegalovirus-associated TCR beta chains were listed, numbering approximately 150.

With regard to this clone: Its antigen is unknown.

CDR1 LGHNA and CDR2 YNFKEQ come from the germline V gene. The CDR3 loop spans 15 amino acids. Trimming removed 1 base at V and 0 bases at J, with 7 bases between. PCR used 60 Vbeta primers and 13 Jbeta primers. The method was immunoSEQ multiplex PCR; TCRdb's version includes in-frame clones alone and lacks a portion of them. Of approximately 240,000 clones in the sample, 77% were seen once. The sequencing sample was made of PBMCs. The clonotype comes from a woman between 55 and 75 years old in good health and CMV-seropositive. The gene calls are TRBV4-2 and TRBJ2-1, with D unresolved. The CDR3 DNA reads as TGTGCCAGCAGCCAAGGCCGGAGCTCCTACAATGAGCAGTTCTTC. This codes for CASSQGRSSYNEQFF.